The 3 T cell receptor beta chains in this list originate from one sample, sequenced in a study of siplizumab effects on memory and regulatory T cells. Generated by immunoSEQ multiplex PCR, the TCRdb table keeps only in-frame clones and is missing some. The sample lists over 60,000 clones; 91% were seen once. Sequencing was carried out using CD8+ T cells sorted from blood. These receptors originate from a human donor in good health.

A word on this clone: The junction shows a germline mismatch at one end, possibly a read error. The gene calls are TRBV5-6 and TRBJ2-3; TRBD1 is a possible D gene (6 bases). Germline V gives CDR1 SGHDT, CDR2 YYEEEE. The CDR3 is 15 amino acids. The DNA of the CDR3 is TGTGCCAGCAGACAGACAGGAGCGAGCACAGCTACGCAGTATTTT. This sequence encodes CASRQTGASTATQYF.

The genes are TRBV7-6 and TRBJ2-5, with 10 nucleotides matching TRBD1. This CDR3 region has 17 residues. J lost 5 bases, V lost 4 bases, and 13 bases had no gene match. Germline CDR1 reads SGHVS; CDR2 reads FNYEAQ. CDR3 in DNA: TGTGCCAGCAGCTACAAATTGGGACAGGGGATTGAGGAGACCCAGTACTTC. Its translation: CASSYKLGQGIEETQYF.

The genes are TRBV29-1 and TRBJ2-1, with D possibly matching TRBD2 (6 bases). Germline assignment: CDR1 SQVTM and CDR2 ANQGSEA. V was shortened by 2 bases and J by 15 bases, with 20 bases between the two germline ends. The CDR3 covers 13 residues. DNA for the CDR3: TGCAGCGTTGAAAATCTGGGCGGGGCTGATCGGTTCTTC. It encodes CSVENLGGADRFF.